The 20 T cell receptor beta chains below were found in one sample sequenced in a study of regulatory T cells in long-lasting Graves disease. Combining iRepertoire HTBI primers with Arm-PCR of CDR3 regions, the authors built TCR beta libraries. MiXCR, applied by TCRdb to the multiplex PCR reads, yields one record per CDR3 protein. Of fewer than 650,000 distinct CDR3 sequences listed, roughly 15% are singletons. Time point indicated: newly diagnosed GD, antithyroid drugs for less than 3 months. The TCR library was prepared using RNA isolated from PBMCs. The same data also contributed to another study, on T cells in Graves' hyperthyroidism and ophthalmopathy.

The material was peripheral blood mononuclear cells (PBMCs), obtained at new diagnosis, from a patient treated with antithyroid drugs. These receptors originate from a man younger than 30 with Graves disease.

This clonotype was seen many times. The rearrangement uses TRBV7-9 and TRBJ2-1, with 8 nucleotides matching TRBD2. The germline V gene has CDR1 SEHNR and CDR2 FQNEAQ (reference sequence). Trimming removed 5 bases from V and 3 bases from J; junction bases left unmatched: 6. The CDR3 has 15 residues. CDR3 nucleotides: TGTGCCAGCAGCAGCGGGGGAATTAGCTACAATGAGCAGTTCTTC. This gives the protein CASSSGGISYNEQFF. Full variable domain (rest looked up from reference TRBV7-9 and TRBJ2-1): DTGVSQNPRHKITKRGQNVTFRCDPISEHNRLYWYRQTLGQGPEFLTYFQNEAQLEKSRLLSDRFSAERPKGSFSTLEIQRTEQGDSAMYLCASSSGGISYNEQFFGPGTRLTVL.

The DNA for the CDR3 is TGTGCCAGCCCTCCTGCGGGATCTAGCACAGATACGCAGTATTTT. It encodes CASPPAGSSTDTQYF. The rearrangement uses TRBV28 and TRBJ2-3, with D perhaps matching TRBD2 (6 bases). Germline V CDR1 and CDR2: MDHEN, SYDVKM. This CDR3 region has 15 residues. V was shortened by 8 bases and J by 0 bases, with 15 bases between the two germline ends.

This clonotype occurred a few times. This chain uses TRBV28 with TRBJ1-5; possible D gene TRBD1, 5 bases. The CDR3 extends over 16 amino acids. Germline loops: CDR1 MDHEN, CDR2 SYDVKM. V shed 5 bases and J shed 0 bases, with 14 bases lying between them. The CDR3 bases are TGTGCCAGCAGTGACCCCCGAGGACATAGCAATCAGCCCCAGCATTTT. Protein: CASSDPRGHSNQPQHF.

This clonotype was recorded many times. The chain is built from TRBV28 and TRBJ2-5; the match to TRBD2 covers 10 bases. CDR3 length: 15 amino acids. Germline V CDR1 and CDR2: MDHEN, SYDVKM. Unmatched junction bases numbered 6, after V lost 3 bases and J lost 5 bases. CDR3 sequence: CASSFSPSGSETQYF. The CDR3 nucleotides are TGTGCCAGCAGTTTTTCTCCTAGCGGGAGTGAGACCCAGTACTTC. Based on the CDR3 plus reference TRBV28 and TRBJ2-5, the full variable domain is DVKVTQSSRYLVKRTGEKVFLECVQDMDHENMFWYRQDPGLGLRLIYFSYDVKMKEKGDIPEGYSVSREKKERFSLILESASTNQTSMYLCASSFSPSGSETQYFGPGTRLLVL.

This clonotype was detected many times. The V call is TRBV28, the J call TRBJ1-1; D is uncertain. Germline V gene lookup returns CDR1 MDHEN and CDR2 SYDVKM. The CDR3 totals 13 residues. The V end was cut by 7 bases, the J end by 0 bases, with 9 bases between. CDR3 in DNA: TGTGCCAGCACTCCCCGCATGAACACTGAAGCTTTCTTT. It is translated as CASTPRMNTEAFF.

There are a few counts of this clonotype. The chain is built from TRBV7-9 and TRBJ1-2, with 7 bases matching TRBD1. V dropped 4 bases and J dropped 2; count of bases not matched to a gene: 7. Germline values: CDR1 SEHNR, CDR2 FQNEAQ (reference sequence). The CDR3 spans 15 residues. CDR3 residues: CASSSTGTENYGYTF. In DNA, the CDR3 is TGTGCCAGCAGCTCGACCGGGACAGAAAACTATGGCTACACCTTC.

Worth noting for this clonotype: Possible read error: a much larger clone is one base away. V is TRBV12-3 or TRBV12-4 and J is TRBJ2-5, with 7 positions matching TRBD1. The CDR3 length is 15 residues. V shed 5 bases, J shed 5 bases, and the junction held 11 bases outside the gene matches. CDR3 protein: CASSPGTEWSETQYF. The CDR3, as DNA: TGTGCCAGCAGTCCCGGGACAGAGTGGTCTGAGACCCAGTACTTC.

This clonotype showed up many times. The J gene is TRBJ1-1, the V gene TRBV7-9, with no clear D. Trimming shortened V by 3 bases and J by 4 bases, and 15 bases separated the two germline ends. The germline gives CDR1 SEHNR, CDR2 FQNEAQ (reference sequence). This CDR3 has 15 residues. This CDR3 reads CASSFTSEGGTEAFF. In DNA, the CDR3 is TGTGCCAGCAGCTTTACTTCCGAAGGTGGCACTGAAGCTTTCTTT.

This clonotype has at least ten counts. The gene calls are TRBV27 and TRBJ2-7; 13 bases are a match to TRBD2. V was clipped by 2 bases and J by 6 bases; unmatched bases: 4. Germline CDR1 reads MNHEY; CDR2 reads SMNVEV (reference sequence). This CDR3 region has 15 residues. The CDR3 DNA reads TGTGCCAGCAGTTTAATGGGACTAGCGGGACGCGAGCAGTACTTC. Its translation is CASSLMGLAGREQYF.

The chain uses TRBV11-3 and TRBJ2-1; a possible D gene is TRBD2 (5 bases). V lost 1 base and J lost 6, with 13 bases in between. Germline assignment: CDR1 SGHNT and CDR2 YENEEA. There are 15 residues in the CDR3. For the CDR3, the DNA is TGTGCCAGCAGCTTAGGAGACGGGGTTTCCAATGAGCAGTTCTTC. Its protein is CASSLGDGVSNEQFF.

This clonotype has ten or more counts. Compared with germline, one end of the junction differs, possibly owing to a read error. The V gene is TRBV28, the J gene TRBJ2-4; D may be TRBD2 (6 bases). The CDR3 spans 11 residues. The germline V gene encodes CDR1 MDHEN and CDR2 SYDVKM. The CDR3 bases are TGTGCCAGCAGTTTGAGGGGCCGGAGGGACTTC. Translating gives CASSLRGRRDF.

This clonotype appeared many times. The chain employs TRBV20-1 and TRBJ1-5, with D perhaps matching TRBD1 (5 bases). Looked up from germline, CDR1 is DFQATT and CDR2 is SNEGSKA (reference sequence). The CDR3 is 16 amino acids. Trimming cost V 0 bases and J 9 bases, with 21 bases left between them. This CDR3 is CSARELGRDAHRPQHF. The DNA for the CDR3 is TGCAGTGCTAGAGAATTGGGCAGGGATGCTCACCGGCCCCAGCATTTT.

This clonotype was counted at least ten times. The chain has TRBV20-1 and TRBJ2-3; D not certain. The V gene's germline CDR1 is DFQATT and CDR2 SNEGSKA (reference sequence). This CDR3 is 14 amino acids long. V lost 1 base to trimming and J lost 1 base, with 9 bases between them. The chain's CDR3 is CSARAPPGTDTQYF. CDR3 sequence (DNA): TGCAGTGCTAGAGCCCCCCCGGGCACAGATACGCAGTATTTT.

The rearrangement uses TRBV15 and TRBJ2-7, with TRBD2 matching over 9 bases. After removal of 0 bases from V and 0 bases from J, the junction contained 6 bases not matched to a gene. The CDR3 length is 17 residues. Germline CDR1 and CDR2: LNHNV and YYDKDF (reference sequence). CDR3 amino acids: CATSRDRGGRASYEQYF. The CDR3 DNA follows: TGTGCCACCAGCAGAGATCGAGGCGGGAGGGCCTCCTACGAGCAGTACTTC.

Notes on this clonotype: At one end the junction does not follow the germline gene, possibly because of a read error. The rearrangement uses TRBV3-1 and TRBJ2-1; 14 nucleotides align to TRBD2. The CDR3 sequence is 14 residues long. CDR1 LGHDT and CDR2 YNNKEL come from the germline V gene (reference sequence). CDR3 sequence reads: CASGQGTSGSGEFF. The DNA of the CDR3 is TGTGCCAGCGGCCAAGGGACTAGCGGGAGTGGGGAGTTCTTC.

The rearrangement uses TRBV5-1 and TRBJ1-2; D unclear. Deletions cut 0 bases from V and 3 bases from J, with 12 bases between. CDR3 length: 15 amino acids. Germline CDR1 is SGHRS and CDR2 is YFSETQ. The CDR3 sequence is CASSLVRGMDYGYTF. The CDR3 region has the DNA TGCGCCAGCAGCTTGGTCAGAGGAATGGACTATGGCTACACCTTC.

This clonotype was found a few times. The chain carries TRBV20-1 and TRBJ1-3; D call uncertain. CDR3 length: 13 amino acids. V was pared by 1 base and J by 1 base, with 5 bases between. The V gene's germline CDR1 is DFQATT and CDR2 SNEGSKA (reference sequence). The CDR3: CSARGRSGNTIYF. CDR3 DNA: TGCAGTGCTAGAGGGCGGTCTGGAAACACCATATATTTT.

This clonotype has only a few counts. V gene TRBV15 combines with J gene TRBJ2-1; the D is unclear. Trimming took 3 bases from V and 4 from J, leaving 10 bases between them. Germline CDR1 and CDR2: LNHNV and YYDKDF (reference sequence). The CDR3 length is 14 residues. This CDR3 reads CATSRTFQYNEQFF. The CDR3 nucleotides read TGTGCCACCAGCAGGACCTTTCAGTACAATGAGCAGTTCTTC.

This clonotype was seen many times. The chain couples TRBV3-1 to TRBJ2-1; D not certain. In germline, CDR1 is LGHDT, CDR2 YNNKEL (reference sequence). V lost 1 base to trimming and J lost 1 base, with 8 bases between them. This CDR3 is 15 amino acids long. As DNA, the CDR3 is TGTGCCAGCAGCCAAGGTCTCTATTCCTACAATGAGCAGTTCTTC. This gives the protein CASSQGLYSYNEQFF.

The chain uses TRBV9 and TRBJ2-3; a possible D gene is TRBD2 (6 bases). Germline CDR1 is SGDLS and CDR2 is YYNGEE. V shed 5 bases and J shed 2 bases, with 18 bases lying between them. The CDR3 extends over 16 amino acids. The CDR3 bases are TGTGCCAGCAGGGGTGGAATAGCGGCTAACACAGATACGCAGTATTTT. This translates into CASRGGIAANTDTQYF.